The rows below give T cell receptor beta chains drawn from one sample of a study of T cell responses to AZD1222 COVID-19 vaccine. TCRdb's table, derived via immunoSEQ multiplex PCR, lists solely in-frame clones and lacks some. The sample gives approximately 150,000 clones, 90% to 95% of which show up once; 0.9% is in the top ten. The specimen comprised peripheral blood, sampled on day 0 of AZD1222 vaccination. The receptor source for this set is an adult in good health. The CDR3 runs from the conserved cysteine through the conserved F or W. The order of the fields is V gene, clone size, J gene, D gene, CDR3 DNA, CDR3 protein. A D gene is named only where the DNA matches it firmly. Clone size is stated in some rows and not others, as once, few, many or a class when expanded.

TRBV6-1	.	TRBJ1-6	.	TGTGCCAGCAGTGATAGGGCAATCTTCGATAATTCACCCCTCCACTTT	CASSDRAIFDNSPLHF
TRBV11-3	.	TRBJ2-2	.	TGTGCCAGCAGCTTCTCAGGGGTGAACACCGGGGAGCTGTTTTTT	CASSFSGVNTGELFF
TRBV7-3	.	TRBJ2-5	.	TGTGCCAGCAGCTTAACGCAGGGGCGCTTGGAGACCCAGTACTTC	CASSLTQGRLETQYF
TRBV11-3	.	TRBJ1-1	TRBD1	TGTGCCAGCAGCACCCTGACAGGGACCGAAGCTTTCTTT	CASSTLTGTEAFF
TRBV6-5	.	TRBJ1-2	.	TGTGCCAGCAGAAGGACCGAGCTGGGGAACTATGGCTACACCTTC	CASRRTELGNYGYTF
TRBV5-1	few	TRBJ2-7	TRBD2	TGCGCCAGCAGCTTCCTAGCGGGGCAGGACTACGAGCAGTACTTC	CASSFLAGQDYEQYF
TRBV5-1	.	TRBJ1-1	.	TGCGCCAGCAGCTTGGCAACAATTCAGGGCACTGAAGCTTTCTTT	CASSLATIQGTEAFF
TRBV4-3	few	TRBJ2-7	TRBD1	TGCGCCAGCAGCCAAGAATTGGGTCAGGGGGCCGACGAGCAGTACTTC	CASSQELGQGADEQYF
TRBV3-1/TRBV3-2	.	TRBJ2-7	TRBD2	TGTGCCAGCAGCCAAGATCAGGCTAGCGGGGGGTTCTACGAGCAGTACTTC	CASSQDQASGGFYEQYF
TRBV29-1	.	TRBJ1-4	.	TGCAGCGCTCGACCAGCAACTAATGAAAAACTGTTTTTT	CSARPATNEKLFF
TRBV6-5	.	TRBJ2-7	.	TGTGCCAGCAGTTACTCGCGGTTCTCCTACGAGCAGTACTTC	CASSYSRFSYEQYF
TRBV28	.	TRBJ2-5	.	TGTGCCAGCAGTTTAACAGCGCCCCCGTACCAAGAGACCCAGTACTTC	CASSLTAPPYQETQYF
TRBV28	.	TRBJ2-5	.	TGTGCCAGCAGTTCCCTACCTAAAGAGACCCAGTACTTC	CASSSLPKETQYF
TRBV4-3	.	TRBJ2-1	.	TGCGCCAGCAGCCGGCTTAGCGGAACCTCCTACAATGAGCAGTTCTTC	CASSRLSGTSYNEQFF
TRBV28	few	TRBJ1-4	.	TGTGCCAGCAGTCCGCAACAGGGAAAGATGTTTTTT	CASSPQQGKMFF
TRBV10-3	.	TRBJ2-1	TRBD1	TGTGCCATCAGTGAGCGGGACAGGAGTAACAATGAGCAGTTCTTC	CAISERDRSNNEQFF
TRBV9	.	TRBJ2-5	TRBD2	TGTGCCAGCAGCGTAGCAGGTCGGGGGGGCTTGAAAGAGACCCAGTACTTC	CASSVAGRGGLKETQYF
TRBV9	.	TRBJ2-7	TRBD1	TGTGCCAGCAGCCCGGGACAGCGCTACGAGCAGTACTTC	CASSPGQRYEQYF
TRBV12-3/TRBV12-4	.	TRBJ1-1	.	TGTGCCAGCAGTTCCCCCGGCACTGAAGCTTTCTTT	CASSSPGTEAFF
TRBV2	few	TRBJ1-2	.	TGTGCCAGCAGTGAAGGGGTAGGCACTAATGGCTACACCTTC	CASSEGVGTNGYTF
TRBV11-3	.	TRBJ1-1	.	TGTGCCAGCAGCTTAAGGTCGGCAGGGAACACTGAAGCTTTCTTT	CASSLRSAGNTEAFF
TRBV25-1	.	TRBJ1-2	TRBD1	TGTGCCAGCAGTGAGTCAGGGGGCTATGGCTACACCTTC	CASSESGGYGYTF
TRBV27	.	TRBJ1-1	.	TGTGCCAGCAGTCGGATGACGGGGGTAGGGACTGAAGCTTTCTTT	CASSRMTGVGTEAFF
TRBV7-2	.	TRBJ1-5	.	TGTGCCAGCAGCACCTACGCCTCCGATCAGCCCCAGCATTTT	CASSTYASDQPQHF
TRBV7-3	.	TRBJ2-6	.	TGTGCCAGCAGCTGGGGCCAGGGATCTGGTGGGGCCAACGTCCTGACTTTC	CASSWGQGSGGANVLTF
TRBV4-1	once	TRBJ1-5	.	TGCGCCAGCAGCCCCCAACCACCGACAGTAGGATATAGCAATCAGCCCCAGCATTTT	CASSPQPPTVGYSNQPQHF
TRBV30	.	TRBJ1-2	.	TGTGCCTGGGGGACCCTCGGTTCGGGCTACACCTTC	CAWGTLGSGYTF